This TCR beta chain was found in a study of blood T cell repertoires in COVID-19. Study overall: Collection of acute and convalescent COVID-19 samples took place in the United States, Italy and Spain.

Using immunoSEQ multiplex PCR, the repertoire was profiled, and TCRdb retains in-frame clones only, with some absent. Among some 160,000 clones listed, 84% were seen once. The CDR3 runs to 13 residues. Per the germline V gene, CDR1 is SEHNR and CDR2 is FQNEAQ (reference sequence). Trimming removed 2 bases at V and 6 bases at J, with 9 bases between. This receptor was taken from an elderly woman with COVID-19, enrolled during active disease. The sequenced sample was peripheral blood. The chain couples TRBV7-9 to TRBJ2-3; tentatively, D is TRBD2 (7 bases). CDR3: CASSLRGADTQYF. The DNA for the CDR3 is TGTGCCAGCAGCTTACGGGGGGCTGATACGCAGTATTTT.